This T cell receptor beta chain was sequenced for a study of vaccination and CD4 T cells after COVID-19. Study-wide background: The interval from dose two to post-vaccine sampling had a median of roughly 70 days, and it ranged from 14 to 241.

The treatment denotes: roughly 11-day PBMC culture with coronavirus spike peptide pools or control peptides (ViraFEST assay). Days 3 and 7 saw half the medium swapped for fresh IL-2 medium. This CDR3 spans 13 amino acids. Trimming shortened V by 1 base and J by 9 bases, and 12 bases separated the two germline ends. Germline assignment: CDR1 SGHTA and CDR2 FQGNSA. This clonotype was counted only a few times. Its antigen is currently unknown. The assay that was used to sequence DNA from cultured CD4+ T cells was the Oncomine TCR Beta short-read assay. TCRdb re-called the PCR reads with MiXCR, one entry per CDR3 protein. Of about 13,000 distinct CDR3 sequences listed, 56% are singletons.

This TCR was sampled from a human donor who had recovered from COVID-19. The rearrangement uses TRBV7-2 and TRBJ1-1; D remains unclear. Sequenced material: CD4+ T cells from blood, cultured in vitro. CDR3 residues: CASSLGLGGKAFF. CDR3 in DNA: TGTGCCAGCAGCTTAGGTCTGGGTGGGAAAGCTTTCTTT. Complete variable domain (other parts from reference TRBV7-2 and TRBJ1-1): GAGVSQSPSNKVTEKGKDVELRCDPISGHTALYWYRQSLGQGLEFLIYFQGNSAPDKSGLPSDRFSAERTGGSVSTLTIQRTQQEDSAVYLCASSLGLGGKAFFGQGTRLTVV.